This record concerns one T cell receptor beta chain sequence. Its antigen target is currently unknown. There are no base qualities to consult, and no much larger clone falls within one base. The sample originates from a study of PD-L1 blockade in urothelial cancer (dated by TCRdb to about 2017). For the study in its entirety: Therapy was started at some point between 2014 and 2016 for all patients, and atezolizumab 1,200 mg was administered intravenously every 3 weeks. An ECOG performance status of 0 or 1 was recorded for the patients, and 0 to 3 prior chemotherapy regimens had been received by the patients. A median of about 150,000 T cells and some 84,000 unique TCRs was obtained from blood samples, and a median clonality of roughly 0.082 was observed. The study was an exploratory multi-omic analysis of somatic, immune and clinical correlates of response to PD-L1 blockade with atezolizumab in urothelial cancer. Pretreatment blood TCR-seq was available for about 30 patients, at least one posttreatment blood collection was obtained for 25 or so patients, and tumor TCR-seq was available for 25 or so patients. Progression-free survival longer than 6 months counted as durable clinical benefit, and TCR features were additionally tested against both progression-free and overall survival. In the same patients, pretreatment tumors underwent whole exome sequencing and RNA sequencing in addition to TCR sequencing. Blood samples were analyzed at two time points: 3 weeks after treatment start (second dose) and 6 weeks after treatment start. About 85% of the roughly 30 patients were males with bladder-origin urothelial cancer, and about 65% of the roughly 30 reported a prior smoking history. Pretreatment tumor samples and matched peripheral blood, collected serially before and after atezolizumab treatment, underwent TCR sequencing. Nine patients reached durable clinical benefit, while about 20 patients did not.

Each PCR received spiked-in synthetic TCR analog templates so that absolute template abundance could be estimated from read counts. TCRbeta CDR3 regions were amplified from genomic DNA with bias-controlled V and J gene primers using the immunoSEQ assay. Sequencing of rearranged TCRbeta segments was performed at approximately 20X coverage. The published analysis was carried out like this. Sequencing errors were corrected by clustering, and CDR3s were annotated against IMGT so that V, D and J genes could be assigned. Only productive TCRbeta rearrangements were used in downstream analyses, excluding out-of-frame or stop-codon sequences. To compute clonality, Shannon entropy was normalized by the log of the number of unique productive sequences and then subtracted from one. Clones differing between time points or between blood and tumor were identified using Fisher's exact test with Benjamini-Hochberg correction, with an adjusted p below 0.01 applied as the threshold. The immuneACCESS repertoire file appears here via TCRdb, limited to in-frame rearrangements. These files lack a portion of the clones; in checked studies, under half of the deficit traces to unresolved V genes, and the cause of the others is not known. V, J and clone size were drawn from that table, and D and trimming were deduced from the DNA. The sample profile shows about 30,000 clones; around three quarters of them were found once. The top ten hold around 3.1% of the sample.

Overall study outcomes, separate from this receptor: Improved progression-free and overall survival was found to be associated with pretreatment peripheral blood TCR clonality below the median. Because of the small sample size (n ≈ 31) and the many exploratory analyses performed, the results are intended to be regarded as hypothesis-generating. Among patients with durable benefit, tumor-associated TCR clones showed greater expansion in peripheral blood 3 weeks after treatment started (n ≈ 23, p = 0.022).

The sample's time point label, in plain terms: peripheral blood 6 weeks after treatment start. The cohort included 29 patients with locally advanced or metastatic urothelial carcinoma who were treated at Memorial Sloan Kettering on a trial protocol. Peripheral blood mononuclear cells were collected pretreatment and during treatment, with between 1 and 8 total time points obtained per patient. The Qiagen DNeasy Blood extraction kit was used to purify genomic DNA from total PBMCs and tumor samples. Collected pretreatment and during treatment, PBMCs were isolated and stored as previously described. Sequenced material: PBMCs, taken around atezolizumab (anti-PD-L1) treatment. This receptor was obtained from a man aged 65 to 85 with urothelial cancer.

The DNA reads as follows: TGTGCCAGCAGCCCCCAAATGGCGAGAGAGGCGAATGTCCACGAGCAGTACTTC. Translation gives CASSPQMAREANVHEQYF. The rearrangement joined TRBV7-9 to TRBJ2-7; the D gene is not confidently resolved. V is clipped by 5 bases and J by 5 bases, and the sequence between their germline boundaries is 28 bases long. The CDR3 contains 18 residues, cysteine and phenylalanine counted. The retained sequence is limited to the CDR3, 54 bases, with the frame set at the first base. The germline V gene (reference sequence) gives CDR1 as SEHNR and CDR2 as FQNEAQ.